This TCR beta chain was identified in a study of human T cells and chemical hapten exposure. As for time point: patch test 2, 6 weeks after DPC sensitization. The treatment is: therapeutic diphenylcyclopropenone sensitization with weekly scalp DPC. The library gave individual cDNA molecules unique molecular identifiers. Under the authors' procedure: With a range of about 23,224 to 700,000, the median per sample was around 97,000 TCRs. Each CDR3 protein is one row after TCRdb ran MiXCR on the RACE reads. TCRdb, rather than the study authors, made the V and J calls. Counted here are around 99,000 distinct CDR3 sequences, approximately 10% occurring once; the ten biggest clones make up under 2.5%. General study findings and limits: Alopecia was present in the donors, so their immune response may differ from healthy people's. DPC sensitization did not alter TCRs above 1 in 1000 frequency.

This clonotype was counted many times. Its antigen remains unknown. The clonotype was recovered from a man in his forties with alopecia areata. Some clones in this sample may be carry-over from other donors' samples. The source was whole blood, collected in connection with sensitization to the hapten diphenylcyclopropenone (DPC).

The CDR3: CASSRTLRGQPQHF. The CDR3 bases are TGTGCCAGCAGCCGAACCCTTAGGGGACAGCCCCAGCATTTT. V is TRBV7-2 and J is TRBJ1-5; weak D call: TRBD1 (5 bases). Trimming stripped 5 bases from V and 7 bases from J, with 15 bases between. This CDR3 comprises 14 residues. The germline gives CDR1 SGHTA, CDR2 FQGNSA.